This TCR beta chain was retrieved from a study of blood T cell repertoires in COVID-19. In the source study's methods: Reference gene primer amplification gave estimated nucleated cell counts. The method was immunoSEQ multiplex PCR; TCRdb's version includes in-frame clones alone and lacks a portion of them. V and J calls and clone size are those listed in that table; D and trimming were worked out from the DNA. Here the sample spans around 460,000 clones, about 87% being singletons. The CDR3 has 12 amino acids. Germline V lookup: CDR1 SQVTM, CDR2 ANQGSEA. This clonotype was obtained from a man in his late teens or twenties with COVID-19, enrolled during active disease. The gene calls are TRBV29-1 and TRBJ1-1, with 7 bases lining up with TRBD1. Material: peripheral blood. The chain's CDR3 is CRAGGWDTEAFF. Written as DNA, the CDR3 is TGCAGAGCAGGGGGTTGGGACACTGAAGCTTTCTTT.